The 25 T cell receptor beta chains listed next were all sequenced from one sample in a study of T cells in Graves' hyperthyroidism and ophthalmopathy. Regions amplified from RNA transcripts were the TCR beta CDR3 regions. An initial round of RT-PCR targeting the TCR CDR3 relied on the HTBI primer set. TCRdb fed the multiplex PCR reads into MiXCR, producing one record per CDR3 protein. The top ten hold less than 20% of the sample, which has some 700,000 distinct CDR3 sequences, roughly 17% seen once. Sequencing was performed on blood. Source of these receptors: a man aged 45-65 years with Graves' hyperthyroidism.

This clonotype has a count of ten or more. The germline gene is not matched at one end of the junction; a read error may be the cause. This sequence joins TRBV7-3 and TRBJ2-3; TRBD1 agrees at 7 bases. The V gene's germline CDR1 is SGHTA and CDR2 FQGTGA. The length of the CDR3 is 14 residues. This CDR3 is CASSLGQLTDTQYF. CDR3 DNA: TGCGCCAGCAGCTTGGGACAGCTAACAGATACGCAGTATTTT. The variable domain in full, completed from reference TRBV7-3 and TRBJ2-3, reads GAGVSQTPSNKVTEKGKYVELRCDPISGHTALYWYRQSLGQGPEFLIYFQGTGAADDSGLPNDRFFAVRPEGSVSTLKIQRTERGDSAVYLCASSLGQLTDTQYFGPGTRLTVL.

Points on this clonotype: Lacking the conserved final phenylalanine or tryptophan, this CDR3 likely reflects a read error. The V call is TRBV27, the J call TRBJ1-1; no definite D call. CDR3 length: 15 amino acids. The germline V gene encodes CDR1 MNHEY and CDR2 SMNVEV (reference sequence). The V end was cut by 5 bases, the J end by 0 bases, with 13 bases between. Here the CDR3 reads CASSPPPNLNTEAFS. CDR3 DNA sequence: TGTGCCAGCAGTCCGCCACCGAATTTGAACACTGAAGCTTTCTCT.

This clonotype was seen many times. As DNA, the CDR3 is TGCGCCAGCAGCTTGGACTTTCACAATGAGCAGTTCTTC. It encodes CASSLDFHNEQFF. V and J are TRBV5-1 and TRBJ2-1; no firm D call. V was pared by 0 bases and J by 5 bases, with 6 bases between. Germline-derived CDR1 and CDR2 are SGHRS and YFSETQ. The CDR3 contains 13 residues.

This chain connects TRBV5-1 to TRBJ1-5; 7 bases match TRBD1. There are 13 residues in the CDR3. CDR1 is SGHRS, CDR2 YFSETQ, per germline. V trimming: 6 bases; J trimming: 7 bases; junction bases outside the gene matches: 7. The CDR3 spells CASKGRGEQPQHF. Written as DNA, the CDR3 is TGCGCCAGCAAGGGCAGGGGGGAGCAGCCCCAGCATTTT.

This clonotype occurred many times. The chain uses TRBV6-1 and TRBJ2-5; 7 bases are shared with TRBD1. Germline V CDR1 and CDR2: MNHNS, SASEGT. The length of the CDR3 is 14 residues. After removal of 8 bases from V and 3 bases from J, the junction contained 9 bases not matched to a gene. The CDR3 reads CASSSHRGKETQYF. In nucleotides, the CDR3 is TGTGCCAGCTCTTCGCACAGGGGCAAAGAGACCCAGTACTTC.

This clonotype was recorded a few times. The chain links TRBV24-1 to TRBJ2-1; no clear D. The germline V and J ends were trimmed by 3 bases and 0 bases, with 8 bases remaining between them. The CDR3 is 15 amino acids. CDR1 and CDR2 from the germline V gene are KGHDR and SFDVKD. The CDR3 sequence is CATSDSEVSYNEQFF. CDR3 in DNA: TGTGCCACCAGTGATAGTGAGGTCTCCTACAATGAGCAGTTCTTC.

This clonotype was detected ten times or more. This chain connects TRBV2 to TRBJ1-2; D remains ambiguous. The CDR3 is made up of 12 amino acids. Germline CDR1 reads SNHLY; CDR2 reads FYNNEI. The V end lost 2 bases, the J end lost 4 bases, and 5 bases lay between the germline ends. The CDR3 here is CASSENAYGYTF. CDR3 sequence (DNA): TGTGCCAGCAGTGAAAACGCCTATGGCTACACCTTC.

This clonotype has a handful of counts. This sequence joins TRBV4-1 and TRBJ1-1; no definite D call. The germline CDR1 and CDR2 sequences are MGHRA and YSYEKL. Trimming pared 0 bases from V and 10 bases from J, leaving 0 bases between. The CDR3 covers 9 residues. CDR3 in DNA: TGCGCCAGCAGCCAAGAAGCTTTCTTT. The encoded protein is CASSQEAFF.

This clonotype has a handful of counts. The V and J genes are TRBV29-1 and TRBJ2-2; TRBD1 aligns across 10 bases. After removal of 6 bases from V and 6 bases from J, the junction contained 1 base not matched to a gene. The CDR3 runs 12 residues. Germline V CDR1 and CDR2: SQVTM, ANQGSEA. CDR3 sequence: CSVGTGAGELFF. CDR3 bases: TGCAGCGTCGGGACAGGGGCCGGGGAGCTGTTTTTT.

This clonotype was picked up a small number of times. The chain is built from TRBV19 and TRBJ1-4, with D possibly matching TRBD1 (5 bases). With 4 bases removed from V and 6 bases from J, the gap between germline ends came to 9 bases. The CDR3 sequence is 13 residues long. The germline gives CDR1 LNHDA, CDR2 SQIVND (reference sequence). The CDR3 nucleotides are TGTGCCAGTAGTAGAGGGACGGATGAAAAACTGTTTTTT. Amino acid sequence: CASSRGTDEKLFF.

This clonotype has a count of ten or more. This rearrangement joins TRBV7-9 to TRBJ2-5; the match to TRBD2 covers 14 bases. In germline, CDR1 is SEHNR, CDR2 FQNEAQ (reference sequence). This CDR3 spans 17 amino acids. V gave up 6 bases and J gave up 5 bases; unmatched junction bases: 11. The CDR3 region has the DNA TGTGCCAGCAGTTCCCGAGGGACTAGCGGGAGTGTGGAGACCCAGTACTTC. Translating gives CASSSRGTSGSVETQYF.

This clonotype was detected ten times or more. V usage is TRBV6-1 and J usage is TRBJ2-3, with TRBD2 matching over 9 bases. Germline CDR1 is MNHNS and CDR2 is SASEGT. CDR3 size: 14 residues. J was trimmed by 1 base and V by 6 bases; bases with no gene match: 2. The CDR3: CASRWTSGTDTQYF. The DNA of the CDR3 is TGTGCCAGCAGGTGGACTAGCGGCACAGATACGCAGTATTTT.

This clonotype was counted between two and nine times. This rearrangement joins TRBV20-1 to TRBJ2-7, with a weak D call TRBD2 (6 bases). Between the trimmed V and J ends, which lost 3 bases and 7 bases, there was a span of 10 bases. Germline CDR1 and CDR2: DFQATT and SNEGSKA (reference sequence). The CDR3 runs to 11 residues. For the CDR3, the DNA is TGCAGTGCTAGCGGGAGCAGAGAGCAGTACTTC. As protein: CSASGSREQYF.

This clonotype was seen at least ten times. The gene calls are TRBV20-1 and TRBJ1-2; no reliable D call. V was shortened by 1 base and J by 7 bases, with 13 bases between the two germline ends. The length of the CDR3 is 13 residues. CDR1 is DFQATT, CDR2 SNEGSKA, per germline (reference sequence). In DNA, the CDR3 is TGCAGTGCTAGAGCCAATGGGCAGTTTGGCTACACCTTC. Translation gives CSARANGQFGYTF.

The chain is built from TRBV5-6 and TRBJ2-5, with TRBD1 identical over 10 bases. V lost 2 bases to trimming and J lost 4 bases; unmatched junction nucleotides: 5. CDR3 length equals 15 residues. Germline CDR1 SGHDT, CDR2 YYEEEE. In DNA form, the CDR3 reads TGTGCCAGCAGCTTTTTGGGACAGGGGAGAGAGACCCAGTACTTC. Amino acids: CASSFLGQGRETQYF.

In DNA, the CDR3 is TGTGCCAGCAGTTTAGTTGCCAGCAATCAGCCCCAGCATTTT. It encodes CASSLVASNQPQHF. J is TRBJ1-5 and V is TRBV28; no firm D call. V was trimmed by 2 bases and J by 1 base, leaving 6 bases between them. Germline V gene sequence: CDR1 MDHEN, CDR2 SYDVKM. CDR3 length equals 14 residues.

This clonotype occurred many times. This CDR3 is CASSTRQGHTEAFF. CDR3 DNA sequence: TGTGCCAGCAGCACAAGACAGGGACACACTGAAGCTTTCTTT. This sequence joins TRBV7-2 and TRBJ1-1, with 7 bases fitting TRBD1. V was pared by 5 bases and J by 3 bases, with 6 bases of the junction left unmatched. The CDR3 runs to 14 residues. Germline CDR1 reads SGHTA; CDR2 reads FQGNSA.

This clonotype has more than one count but fewer than ten. This rearrangement joins TRBV14 to TRBJ1-1; TRBD1 matches 7 bases. CDR3 size: 15 residues. Germline assignment: CDR1 SGHDN and CDR2 FVKESK. The V gene end was trimmed by 2 bases and the J gene end by 4 bases; junction bases not matched to a gene: 7. The CDR3 DNA reads TGTGCCAGCAGCCAAACTGCAGGGGGGGGCACTGAAGCTTTCTTT. Translating gives CASSQTAGGGTEAFF.

This clonotype was observed a few times. The chain recombines TRBV4-1 with TRBJ2-5, with 8 bases aligning to TRBD2. CDR1 is MGHRA, CDR2 YSYEKL, per germline. This CDR3 comprises 17 residues. V lost 0 bases, J lost 5 bases, and 11 bases stayed unmatched. CDR3 DNA: TGCGCCAGCAGCCAAGATACTAGCGGACATTTTTCGGAGACCCAGTACTTC. Protein product: CASSQDTSGHFSETQYF.

Many counts were recorded for this clonotype. The rearrangement uses TRBV7-9 and TRBJ1-1; TRBD1 aligns across 7 bases. The CDR3 spans 13 residues. Germline trimming cut 3 bases from V and 5 bases from J; bases unmatched to any gene: 3. Germline CDR1 reads SEHNR; CDR2 reads FQNEAQ (reference sequence). In nucleotides, the CDR3 is TGTGCCAGCAGCTTCCAACAGGGGACTGAAGCTTTCTTT. Residues: CASSFQQGTEAFF.

This chain uses TRBV27 with TRBJ2-7, with a tentative D call TRBD1 (9 bases). Deletions cut 5 bases from V and 3 bases from J, with 26 bases between. The CDR3 has 18 amino acids. CDR1 and CDR2 from the germline V gene are MNHEY and SMNVEV (reference sequence). The CDR3 DNA follows: TGTGCCAGCAGTACCCGGGACAGGGCAATAGCGGGGATCTACGAGCAGTACTTC. This gives the protein CASSTRDRAIAGIYEQYF.

This clonotype was observed a handful of times. V and J are TRBV3-1 and TRBJ2-2, with TRBD1 as a possible D gene (5 bases). Germline V gene data show CDR1 as LGHDT and CDR2 as YNNKEL (reference sequence). This CDR3 has 15 amino acids. The V end was cut by 2 bases, the J end by 1 base, with 8 bases between. The CDR3 reads CASSQRGQNTGELFF. In DNA, the CDR3 is TGTGCCAGCAGCCAAAGGGGCCAGAACACCGGGGAGCTGTTTTTT.

This clonotype was counted only a few times. The CDR3 coding sequence is TGTGCCAGCAGTCCGGACAGGGAGGGGTTGGTAGCTTTCTTT. This sequence encodes CASSPDREGLVAFF. This sequence joins TRBV6-1 and TRBJ1-1, with 8 bases aligning to TRBD1. The junction had 12 bases not matched to a gene; V was cut back by 5 bases and J by 10 bases. The germline gives CDR1 MNHNS, CDR2 SASEGT. CDR3 size: 14 residues.

This clonotype appeared many times. The J gene is TRBJ1-1, the V gene TRBV13; D is unresolved. Germline V gives CDR1 PRHDT, CDR2 FYEKMQ (reference sequence). The CDR3 is made up of 15 amino acids. The V end lost 5 bases, the J end lost 0 bases, and 13 bases lay between the germline ends. CDR3 region: CASSHLDGMNTEAFF. The CDR3, as DNA: TGTGCCAGCAGCCATCTGGACGGCATGAACACTGAAGCTTTCTTT. The variable domain in full, completed from reference TRBV13 and TRBJ1-1, reads AAGVIQSPRHLIKEKRETATLKCYPIPRHDTVYWYQQGPGQDPQFLISFYEKMQSDKGSIPDRFSAQQFSDYHSELNMSSLELGDSALYFCASSHLDGMNTEAFFGQGTRLTVV.

The chain couples TRBV6-9 to TRBJ1-2, with D hard to call. V gave up 3 bases and J gave up 0 bases, with 14 bases separating them. The CDR3 has 16 residues. Germline loops: CDR1 MNHGY, CDR2 SVAAGI. In DNA, the CDR3 is TGTGCCAGCAGTTACTCGAATTTCAGAGCTAACTATGGCTACACCTTC. It encodes CASSYSNFRANYGYTF.